Described below is a single T cell receptor beta chain sequence and its context. Trimming removed 8 bases from V and 4 bases from J, with 18 bases in between. The CDR3 length is 14 residues. Germline values: CDR1 MNHEY, CDR2 SVGAGI. Profiling relied on immunoSEQ multiplex PCR, and the TCRdb table lists in-frame clones only, not all of them. The sample records approximately 110,000 clones, approximately 90% being singletons. The sample is drawn from a study of blood T cell repertoires in COVID-19. This receptor was obtained from a woman in her 50s with acute or convalescent COVID-19. The J gene is TRBJ2-7, the V gene TRBV6-5; maybe TRBD2 (6 bases). The sequenced sample consisted of peripheral blood. CDR3 protein: CASLIRGSRYEQYF. The CDR3 nucleotides are TGTGCCAGCCTTATTCGGGGGTCACGTTACGAGCAGTACTTC.